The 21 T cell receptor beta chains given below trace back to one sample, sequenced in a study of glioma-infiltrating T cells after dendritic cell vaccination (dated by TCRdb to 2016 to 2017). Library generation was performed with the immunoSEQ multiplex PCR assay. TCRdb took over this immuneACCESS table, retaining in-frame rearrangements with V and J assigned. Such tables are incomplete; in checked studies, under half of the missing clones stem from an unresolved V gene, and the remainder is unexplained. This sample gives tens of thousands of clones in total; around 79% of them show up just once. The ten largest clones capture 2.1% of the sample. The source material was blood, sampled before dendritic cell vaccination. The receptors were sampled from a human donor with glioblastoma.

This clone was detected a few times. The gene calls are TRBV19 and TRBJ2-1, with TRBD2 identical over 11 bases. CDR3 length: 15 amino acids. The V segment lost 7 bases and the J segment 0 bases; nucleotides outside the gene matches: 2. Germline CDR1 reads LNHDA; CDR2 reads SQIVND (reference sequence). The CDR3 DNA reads TGTGCCAGTATGGGACTAGCGGCCTCCTACAATGAGCAGTTCTTC. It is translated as CASMGLAASYNEQFF.

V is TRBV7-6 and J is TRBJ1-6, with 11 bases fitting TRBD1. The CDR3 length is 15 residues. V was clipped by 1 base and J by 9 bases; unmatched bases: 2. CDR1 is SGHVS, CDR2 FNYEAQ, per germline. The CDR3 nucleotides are TGTGCCAGCAGCTTAGATGGGACAGGGGGTTCACCCCTCCACTTT. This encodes CASSLDGTGGSPLHF.

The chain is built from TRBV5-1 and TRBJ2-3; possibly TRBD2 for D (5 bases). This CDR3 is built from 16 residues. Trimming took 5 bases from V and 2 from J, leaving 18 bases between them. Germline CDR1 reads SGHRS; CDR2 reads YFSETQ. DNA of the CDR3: TGCGCCAGCAGGGTGGGCCCAACTAGGCCCACAGATACGCAGTATTTT. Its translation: CASRVGPTRPTDTQYF.

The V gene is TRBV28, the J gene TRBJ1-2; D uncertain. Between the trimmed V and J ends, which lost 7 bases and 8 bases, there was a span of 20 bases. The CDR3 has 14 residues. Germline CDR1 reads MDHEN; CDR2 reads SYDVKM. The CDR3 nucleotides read TGTGCCAGCACCGATTCACGGGCCGGGAACGGCTACACCTTC. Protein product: CASTDSRAGNGYTF.

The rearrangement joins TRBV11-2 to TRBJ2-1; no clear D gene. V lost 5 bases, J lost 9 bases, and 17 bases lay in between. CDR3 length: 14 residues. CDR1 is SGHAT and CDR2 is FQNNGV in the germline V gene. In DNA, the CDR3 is TGTGCCAGCAGCCCCGTTAGGAGTGGTGGTGAGCAGTTCTTC. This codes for CASSPVRSGGEQFF.

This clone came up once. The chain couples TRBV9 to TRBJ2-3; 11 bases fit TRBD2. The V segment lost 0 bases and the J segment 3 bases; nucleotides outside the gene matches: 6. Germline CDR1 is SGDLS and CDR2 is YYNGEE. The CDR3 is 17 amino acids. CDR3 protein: CASSVGWASGRTDTQYF. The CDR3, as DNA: TGTGCCAGCAGCGTAGGGTGGGCTAGCGGGAGGACAGATACGCAGTATTTT.

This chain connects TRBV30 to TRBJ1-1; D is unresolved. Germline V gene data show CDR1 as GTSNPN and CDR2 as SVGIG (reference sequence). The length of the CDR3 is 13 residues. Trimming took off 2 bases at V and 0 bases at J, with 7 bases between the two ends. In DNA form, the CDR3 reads TGTGCCTGGAGTACATTAATGAACACTGAAGCTTTCTTT. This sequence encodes CAWSTLMNTEAFF.

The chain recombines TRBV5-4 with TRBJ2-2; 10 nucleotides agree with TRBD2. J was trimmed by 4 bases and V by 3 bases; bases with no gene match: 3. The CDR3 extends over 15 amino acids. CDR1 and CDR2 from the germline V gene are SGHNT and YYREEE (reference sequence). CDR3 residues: CASSYSGGSTGELFF. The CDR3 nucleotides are TGTGCCAGCAGCTATAGCGGGGGGAGCACCGGGGAGCTGTTTTTT.

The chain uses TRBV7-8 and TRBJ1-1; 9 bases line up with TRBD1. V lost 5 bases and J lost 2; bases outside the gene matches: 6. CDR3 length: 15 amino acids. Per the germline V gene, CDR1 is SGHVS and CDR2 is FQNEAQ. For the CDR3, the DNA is TGTGCCAGCAGCGAGAGGGACAGGGCTAACACTGAAGCTTTCTTT. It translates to CASSERDRANTEAFF. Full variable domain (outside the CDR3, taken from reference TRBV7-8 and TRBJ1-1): GAGVSQSPRYKVAKRGQDVALRCDPISGHVSLFWYQQALGQGPEFLTYFQNEAQLDKSGLPSDRFFAERPEGSVSTLKIQRTQQEDSAVYLCASSERDRANTEAFFGQGTRLTVV.

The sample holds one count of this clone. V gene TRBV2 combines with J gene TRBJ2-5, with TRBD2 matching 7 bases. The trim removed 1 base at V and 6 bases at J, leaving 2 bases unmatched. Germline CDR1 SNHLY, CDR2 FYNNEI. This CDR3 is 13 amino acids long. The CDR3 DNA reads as TGTGCCAGCAGTGAAGGCGGGGGAAAGACCCAGTACTTC. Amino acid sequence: CASSEGGGKTQYF.

In DNA form, the CDR3 reads TGTGCCAGCACTCAGACCTATAATTCACCCCTCCACTTT. Translating it yields CASTQTYNSPLHF. The chain couples TRBV6-1 to TRBJ1-6, with unresolved D. V lost 7 bases and J lost 2, with 6 bases in between. CDR1 and CDR2 from the germline V gene are MNHNS and SASEGT. The CDR3 runs 13 residues.

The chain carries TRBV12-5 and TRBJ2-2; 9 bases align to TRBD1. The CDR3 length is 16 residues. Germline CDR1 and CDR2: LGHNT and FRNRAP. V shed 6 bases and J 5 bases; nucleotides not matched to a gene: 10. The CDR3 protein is CASGYTGGGRTGELFF. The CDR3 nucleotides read TGTGCTAGTGGCTACACAGGGGGCGGGAGAACCGGGGAGCTGTTTTTT.

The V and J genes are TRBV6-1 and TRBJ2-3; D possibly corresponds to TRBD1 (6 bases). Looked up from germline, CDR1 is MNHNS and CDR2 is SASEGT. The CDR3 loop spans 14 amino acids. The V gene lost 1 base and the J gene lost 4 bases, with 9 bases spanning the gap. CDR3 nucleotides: TGTGCCAGCAGTGAAGTGGGGGCCTCAGATACGCAGTATTTT. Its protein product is CASSEVGASDTQYF.

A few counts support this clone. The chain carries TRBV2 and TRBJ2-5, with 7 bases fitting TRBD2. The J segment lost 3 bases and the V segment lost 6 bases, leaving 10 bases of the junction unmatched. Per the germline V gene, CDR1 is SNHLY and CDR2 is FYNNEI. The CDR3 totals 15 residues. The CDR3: CASSRRAGREETQYF. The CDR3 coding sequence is TGTGCCAGCAGCCGACGGGCGGGGAGGGAAGAGACCCAGTACTTC.

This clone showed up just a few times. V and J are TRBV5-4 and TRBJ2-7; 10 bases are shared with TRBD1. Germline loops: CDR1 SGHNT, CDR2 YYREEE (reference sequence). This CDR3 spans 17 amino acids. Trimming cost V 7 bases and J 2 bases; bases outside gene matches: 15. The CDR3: CASRPLRGQGSTYEQYV. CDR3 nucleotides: TGTGCCAGCCGACCTCTGAGGGGACAGGGGTCGACCTACGAGCAGTACGTC.

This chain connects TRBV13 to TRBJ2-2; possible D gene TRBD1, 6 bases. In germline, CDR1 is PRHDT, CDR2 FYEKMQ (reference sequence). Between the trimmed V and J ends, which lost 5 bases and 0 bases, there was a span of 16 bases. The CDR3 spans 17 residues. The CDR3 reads CASSGGGRATNTGELFF. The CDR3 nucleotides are TGTGCCAGCAGCGGTGGGGGCAGAGCCACGAACACCGGGGAGCTGTTTTTT. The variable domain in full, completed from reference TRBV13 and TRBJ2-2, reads AAGVIQSPRHLIKEKRETATLKCYPIPRHDTVYWYQQGPGQDPQFLISFYEKMQSDKGSIPDRFSAQQFSDYHSELNMSSLELGDSALYFCASSGGGRATNTGELFFGEGSRLTVL.

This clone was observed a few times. This CDR3 is CASSRGGQRSSYEQYF. The CDR3 nucleotides read TGCGCCAGCAGCCGGGGGGGACAGCGGAGCTCCTACGAGCAGTACTTC. The rearrangement uses TRBV5-1 and TRBJ2-7; perhaps TRBD2 as D (8 bases). V lost 4 bases to trimming and J lost 0 bases, with 17 bases between them. CDR3 size: 16 residues. Germline loops: CDR1 SGHRS, CDR2 YFSETQ.

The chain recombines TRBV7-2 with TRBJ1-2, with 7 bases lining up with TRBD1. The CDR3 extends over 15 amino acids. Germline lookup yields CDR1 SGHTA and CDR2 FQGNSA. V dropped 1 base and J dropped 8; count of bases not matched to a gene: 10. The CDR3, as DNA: TGTGCCAGCAGCTTAGGGGGGACAGCTACTATGGGCTACACCTTC. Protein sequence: CASSLGGTATMGYTF.

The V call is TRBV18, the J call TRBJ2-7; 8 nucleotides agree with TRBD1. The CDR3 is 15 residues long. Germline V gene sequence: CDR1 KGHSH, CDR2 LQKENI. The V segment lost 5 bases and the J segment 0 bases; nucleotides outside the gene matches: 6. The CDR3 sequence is CASSKTGVYSYEQYF. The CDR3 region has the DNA TGTGCCAGCTCAAAGACAGGGGTGTACTCCTACGAGCAGTACTTC.

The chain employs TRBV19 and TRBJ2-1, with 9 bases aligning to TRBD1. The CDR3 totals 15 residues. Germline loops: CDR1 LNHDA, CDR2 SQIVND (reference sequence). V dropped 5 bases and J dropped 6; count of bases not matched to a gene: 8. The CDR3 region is CASSYPGQGLNEQFF. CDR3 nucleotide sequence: TGTGCCAGTAGTTACCCGGGACAGGGTCTCAATGAGCAGTTCTTC.

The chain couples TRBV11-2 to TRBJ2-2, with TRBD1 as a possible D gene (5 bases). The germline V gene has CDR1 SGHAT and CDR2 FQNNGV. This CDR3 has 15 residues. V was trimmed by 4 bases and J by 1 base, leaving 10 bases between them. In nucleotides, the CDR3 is TGTGCCAGCAGCTCCCTGACAGAGAACACCGGGGAGCTGTTTTTT. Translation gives CASSSLTENTGELFF.